Below are 20 T cell receptor beta chains sequenced from a single sample in a study. MiXCR, run by TCRdb on the 5' RACE reads, gives a single entry per CDR3 protein. The data contain roughly 46,000 distinct CDR3 sequences, roughly 28% of them singletons. Specimen: naive CD4+ T cells sorted from blood. Subset: naive CD4+ T cells, CD4+CD45RA+CD25-. The receptors derive from a female donor with breast cancer.

V and J are TRBV29-1 and TRBJ1-2; D gene ambiguous. Germline V gene data show CDR1 as SQVTM and CDR2 as ANQGSEA. Between the trimmed V and J ends, which lost 0 bases and 6 bases, there was a span of 11 bases. The CDR3 sequence is 13 residues long. CDR3 loop: CSVEEAGLHGYTF. CDR3 coding DNA: TGCAGCGTTGAAGAAGCAGGCCTACATGGCTACACCTTC. The entire variable domain, with the rest obtained from reference TRBV29-1 and TRBJ1-2, is as follows: SAVISQKPSRDICQRGTSLTIQCQVDSQVTMMFWYRQQPGQSLTLIATANQGSEATYESGFVIDKFPISRPNLTFSTLTVSNMSPEDSSIYLCSVEEAGLHGYTFGSGTRLTVV.

The chain joins TRBV29-1 to TRBJ1-3; D may be TRBD1 (5 bases). There are 13 residues in the CDR3. The germline V gene has CDR1 SQVTM and CDR2 ANQGSEA. CDR3 sequence (DNA): TGCAGTGTGAGGCAGGGTTTTGAAAACACCATATATTTT. Encoded protein: CSVRQGFENTIYF.

The chain combines TRBV20-1 with TRBJ2-5; the D is unclear. In germline, CDR1 is DFQATT, CDR2 SNEGSKA (reference sequence). This CDR3 is 14 amino acids long. The V and J ends lost 1 base and 1 base respectively, with 10 bases between them. In DNA, the CDR3 is TGCAGTGCTAGAGCGATTAACTTCCAAGAGACCCAGTACTTC. Protein sequence: CSARAINFQETQYF.

The chain employs TRBV9 and TRBJ2-7; TRBD1 or TRBD2 may be the D gene (5 bases each). Trimming pared 4 bases from V and 5 bases from J, leaving 10 bases between. Per the germline V gene, CDR1 is SGDLS and CDR2 is YYNGEE. The CDR3 covers 12 residues. CDR3 amino acids: CASSTQGDEQYF. CDR3 coding DNA: TGTGCCAGCAGCACTCAGGGAGACGAGCAGTACTTC.

With regard to this clonotype: This could be a read error, since a much larger clone is one nucleotide away. The rearrangement links TRBV10-3 to TRBJ2-1; TRBD2 might be the D (6 bases). This CDR3 is 14 amino acids long. In germline, CDR1 is ENHRY, CDR2 SYGVKD. CDR3 in amino acids: CTISESMEGREQFF. In DNA form, the CDR3 reads TGTACCATCAGTGAGTCGATGGAGGGACGGGAGCAGTTCTTC.

This clonotype was observed a handful of times. This chain links TRBV6-5 with TRBJ2-7; TRBD2 matches 9 bases. V was clipped by 0 bases and J by 0 bases; unmatched bases: 0. The CDR3 extends over 15 amino acids. Germline V gene lookup returns CDR1 MNHEY and CDR2 SVGAGI. The CDR3 region is CASSYSSGSSYEQYF. The CDR3 bases are TGTGCCAGCAGTTACTCTAGCGGGAGCTCCTACGAGCAGTACTTC.

The V and J genes are TRBV13 and TRBJ1-3; no definite D call. The CDR3 totals 14 residues. Germline V CDR1 and CDR2: PRHDT, FYEKMQ (reference sequence). Trimming left V 8 bases short and J 1 base short, with 12 bases between. The CDR3 region is CASRTGYSGNTIYF. In nucleotides, the CDR3 is TGTGCCAGCCGAACGGGTTATTCTGGAAACACCATATATTTT. The whole variable domain, remainder taken from reference TRBV13 and TRBJ1-3, is AAGVIQSPRHLIKEKRETATLKCYPIPRHDTVYWYQQGPGQDPQFLISFYEKMQSDKGSIPDRFSAQQFSDYHSELNMSSLELGDSALYFCASRTGYSGNTIYFGEGSWLTVV.

V and J are TRBV28 and TRBJ1-4, with D tentatively TRBD1 (6 bases). Germline loops: CDR1 MDHEN, CDR2 SYDVKM. V was trimmed by 10 bases and J by 7 bases, leaving 16 bases between them. The CDR3 is 13 amino acids. CDR3 residues: CATQDGGGEKLFF. The CDR3 nucleotides are TGTGCCACCCAAGACGGGGGCGGTGAAAAACTGTTTTTT.

The chain has TRBV30 and TRBJ2-3; TRBD2 is a possible D gene (6 bases). Germline V gene sequence: CDR1 GTSNPN, CDR2 SVGIG (reference sequence). The length of the CDR3 is 16 residues. Trimming shortened V by 2 bases and J by 1 base, and 16 bases separated the two germline ends. CDR3 sequence reads: CAWSLGTQGGTDTQYF. CDR3 in DNA: TGTGCCTGGAGTCTCGGGACTCAAGGGGGCACAGATACGCAGTATTTT.

This clonotype was found a few times. This rearrangement joins TRBV5-6 to TRBJ2-5; tentative D call: TRBD2 (6 bases). The germline V gene has CDR1 SGHDT and CDR2 YYEEEE. CDR3 length: 15 residues. The V end was cut by 5 bases, the J end by 2 bases, with 16 bases between. The CDR3 DNA reads TGTGCCAGCAGTTCCATGCGGGGCAGTCAAGAGACCCAGTACTTC. Translation gives CASSSMRGSQETQYF.

The V and J genes are TRBV29-1 and TRBJ1-5, with D possibly matching TRBD1 (5 bases). The V and J ends lost 4 bases and 4 bases respectively, with 17 bases between them. Germline V gene data show CDR1 as SQVTM and CDR2 as ANQGSEA. The CDR3 contains 15 residues. CDR3 sequence (DNA): TGCAGCGTTGTTGGGGGACCCGGTAGGAATCAGCCCCAGCATTTT. Protein product: CSVVGGPGRNQPQHF.

This sequence joins TRBV4-1 and TRBJ2-2, with D possibly being TRBD1 (6 bases). Germline values: CDR1 MGHRA, CDR2 YSYEKL. V dropped 5 bases and J dropped 3 bases, with 16 bases sitting between them. There are 16 residues in the CDR3. The CDR3 DNA is TGCGCCAGCAGCTCCAACCGGGACACCTACACCGGGGAGCTGTTTTTT. Translating gives CASSSNRDTYTGELFF.

This clonotype was detected only a few times. The chain uses TRBV6-5 and TRBJ2-5; D uncertain. V was trimmed by 5 bases and J by 5 bases, leaving 18 bases between them. The CDR3 extends over 15 amino acids. Germline CDR1 is MNHEY and CDR2 is SVGAGI. CDR3 nucleotides: TGTGCCAGCAGTGAGGCTAGAGGCCGCGAGGAGACCCAGTACTTC. Residues: CASSEARGREETQYF.

The J gene is TRBJ1-5, the V gene TRBV5-1; D possibly corresponds to TRBD1 (6 bases). Trimming cost V 2 bases and J 3 bases, with 9 bases left between them. The germline V gene encodes CDR1 SGHRS and CDR2 YFSETQ. The CDR3 is 14 amino acids. The CDR3 loop reads CASSLGQNNQPQHF. The CDR3 coding sequence is TGCGCCAGCAGCTTAGGACAGAACAATCAGCCCCAGCATTTT.

As for this clonotype: This is likely a read error, given that the CDR3 carries no conserved phenylalanine or tryptophan at its end. The chain combines TRBV15 with TRBJ1-3; D is unresolved. The CDR3 extends over 15 amino acids. Germline CDR1 reads LNHNV; CDR2 reads YYDKDF (reference sequence). V lost 0 bases and J lost 7, with 13 bases in between. Here the CDR3 DNA reads TGTGCCACCAGCAGAGACGGAGACGGTAGCAACACCATATATGTT. Translating gives CATSRDGDGSNTIYV.

The V gene is TRBV5-6, the J gene TRBJ2-1; 7 nucleotides align to TRBD2. The germline gives CDR1 SGHDT, CDR2 YYEEEE. CDR3 size: 16 residues. V was clipped by 4 bases and J by 2 bases; unmatched bases: 9. As DNA, the CDR3 is TGTGCCAGCAGCCCTACGCGGACTAGTGCCTACAATGAGCAGTTCTTC. Translation gives CASSPTRTSAYNEQFF. Filled out from reference TRBV5-6 and TRBJ2-1, the complete variable domain reads DAGVTQSPTHLIKTRGQQVTLRCSPKSGHDTVSWYQQALGQGPQFIFQYYEEEERQRGNFPDRFSGHQFPNYSSELNVNALLLGDSALYLCASSPTRTSAYNEQFFGPGTRLTVL.

This clonotype was recorded a few times. Sequence at one end of the junction differs from germline and may be a read error. The rearrangement uses TRBV9 and TRBJ2-7; possible D gene TRBD2, 7 bases. The CDR3 extends over 14 amino acids. Germline CDR1 SGDLS, CDR2 YYNGEE. The CDR3 sequence: CVSSRGAEGYEQYF. DNA of the CDR3: TGTGTCAGCAGCCGGGGGGCCGAAGGTTACGAGCAGTACTTC.

The V call is TRBV12-3 or TRBV12-4, the J call TRBJ1-5; D unclear. CDR3 length: 11 amino acids. The ends were cut back, 5 bases at V and 3 bases at J, with 2 bases in the middle. The DNA for the CDR3 is TGTGCCAGCAGTCTCAATCAGCCCCAGCATTTT. This encodes CASSLNQPQHF.

This clonotype was detected only a few times. The CDR3 coding sequence is TGTGCCAGCAGTGAAGCCCAGGGGGTGGGATACGAGCAGTACTTC. As protein: CASSEAQGVGYEQYF. The rearrangement links TRBV6-1 to TRBJ2-7, with 7 nucleotides matching TRBD1. J lost 4 bases, V lost 0 bases, and 6 bases had no gene match. Looked up from germline, CDR1 is MNHNS and CDR2 is SASEGT. The CDR3 contains 15 residues.

This clonotype has just a few counts. V is TRBV10-1 and J is TRBJ2-7, with 11 bases fitting TRBD2. The germline gives CDR1 WNHNN, CDR2 SYGVQD (reference sequence). V shed 5 bases and J 5 bases; nucleotides not matched to a gene: 5. The CDR3 is made up of 14 amino acids. In nucleotides, the CDR3 is TGCGCCAGCAGTTCTAGCGGGAGGCCCCACGAGCAGTACTTC. This gives the protein CASSSSGRPHEQYF.